The rows below give T cell receptor beta chains drawn from one sample of a study of blood T cells in healthy people across ages. TCRdb re-called the 5' RACE reads through MiXCR, storing one row per CDR3 protein. This repertoire shows about 1.8 million distinct CDR3 sequences, around 48% found once; its top ten account for 2.1%. The material sequenced was blood. These receptors were collected from a woman aged 35 to 49 in good health. Each CDR3 is given with its conserved first and last residue. D genes are given only for firm matches. Size tells how often a clone was seen (once, few, many) or the class of an expanded clone, and some rows leave it out.

J	size	D	V	CDR3
TRBJ2-7	.	.	TRBV9	CASNQGEGEGEQYF
TRBJ2-1	.	TRBD1	TRBV7-2	CASSFGTVDNEQFF
TRBJ2-3	.	.	TRBV5-1	CASSTEPGGDTQYF
TRBJ2-5	.	TRBD2	TRBV28	CASVQGLAGTQYF
TRBJ2-5	.	TRBD1	TRBV20-1	CSAIRDRAYQETQYF
TRBJ1-1	.	TRBD1	TRBV4-1	CASSQATTGGTEAFF
TRBJ1-2	few	.	TRBV27	CASSLTVRRDGYTF
TRBJ2-5	.	.	TRBV4-2	CASSHTNQGGSETQYF
TRBJ1-5	few	.	TRBV27	CASRVGGNQPQHF
.	.	TRBD2	TRBV7-3	CASSLDASGGLGTQYF
TRBJ2-2	.	.	TRBV6-1	CASNVASSNTGELFF
TRBJ1-5	.	.	TRBV20-1	CSARKPTQNQPQHF
TRBJ2-1	.	.	TRBV20-1	CSARIDRRAYNEQFF
TRBJ2-5	.	.	TRBV4-1	CASSQDATVQETQYF
.	.	.	TRBV6-5	CASSLGPISEETQYF
TRBJ2-3	.	.	TRBV9	CASSAVPPDTQYF
TRBJ1-2	few	.	TRBV10-2	CASTTDTRVGYTF
TRBJ2-4	few	TRBD1	TRBV24-1	CATSDPGQGYGNIQYF
TRBJ2-1	few	.	TRBV5-1	CASSLRLDGNEQFF
TRBJ1-6	.	.	TRBV20-1	CSARTFFNSPLHF
TRBJ1-2	.	.	TRBV29-1	CSVEDEGCGYTF
TRBJ1-4	.	.	TRBV10-2	CASRTGYANEKLFF
TRBJ1-1	.	.	TRBV7-8	CASSLGQLAEAFF
TRBJ2-2	.	TRBD1	TRBV6-1	CASSEAGTGNTGELFF
TRBJ2-1	.	TRBD2	TRBV6-2/TRBV6-3	CASSYGRGGLNEQFF
TRBJ2-3	.	.	TRBV5-1	CASSDFGGRSTDTQYF
.	.	TRBD2	TRBV4-2	CASSQDSTGGKETQYF
TRBJ2-7	many	.	TRBV6-2/TRBV6-3	CASSYDRPSYEQYF
TRBJ2-5	once	TRBD2	TRBV7-2	CAGSSTSGGRQYF
TRBJ2-4	.	.	TRBV6-2/TRBV6-3	CASNFASAAKNIQYF
TRBJ1-2	.	.	TRBV7-9	CASSSEAQGDGYTF
TRBJ2-1	.	TRBD2	TRBV18	CASSPRGPGRGNYNEQFF
TRBJ1-6	.	TRBD1	TRBV7-2	CASSNYGTGKNSPLHF
TRBJ2-2	few	.	TRBV4-3	CASSQEPYTGELFF
TRBJ2-1	.	.	TRBV7-9	CASSSVLYNEQFF
.	.	.	TRBV27	CASSVHSSDEQYF
TRBJ2-5	few	TRBD2	TRBV4-3	CASSKQRGETQYF
.	.	TRBD2	TRBV29-1	CSVGLAGGRSNNEQYF
TRBJ2-1	.	TRBD2	TRBV7-2	CASINSGGTGEQFF
TRBJ2-5	few	TRBD1	TRBV20-1	CSADGDRESQETQYF
TRBJ2-3	few	.	TRBV7-2	CASSLGRTVDTQYF
TRBJ2-7	few	TRBD1	TRBV2	CARGDRASYEQYF
TRBJ1-2	.	.	TRBV5-1	CASSSGQGPYLANYGYTF
TRBJ2-1	.	TRBD1	TRBV6-2/TRBV6-3	CASSCPQGAYNEQFF
TRBJ2-2	few	.	TRBV4-2	CASSRDQVGTGELFF